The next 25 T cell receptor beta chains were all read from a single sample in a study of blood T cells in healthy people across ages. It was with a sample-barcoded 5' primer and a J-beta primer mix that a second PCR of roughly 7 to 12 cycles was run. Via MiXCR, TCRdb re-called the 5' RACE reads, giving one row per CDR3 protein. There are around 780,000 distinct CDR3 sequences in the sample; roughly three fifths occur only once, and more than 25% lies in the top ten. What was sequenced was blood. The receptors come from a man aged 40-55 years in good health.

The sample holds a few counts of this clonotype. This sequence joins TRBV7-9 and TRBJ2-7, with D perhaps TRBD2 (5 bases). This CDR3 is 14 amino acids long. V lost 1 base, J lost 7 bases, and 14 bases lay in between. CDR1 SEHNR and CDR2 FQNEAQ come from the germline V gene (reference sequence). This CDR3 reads CASSLVLGSGEQYF. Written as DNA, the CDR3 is TGTGCCAGCAGCTTAGTCTTGGGATCGGGGGAGCAGTACTTC. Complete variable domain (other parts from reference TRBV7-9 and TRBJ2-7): DTGVSQNPRHKITKRGQNVTFRCDPISEHNRLYWYRQTLGQGPEFLTYFQNEAQLEKSRLLSDRFSAERPKGSFSTLEIQRTEQGDSAMYLCASSLVLGSGEQYFGPGTRLTVT.

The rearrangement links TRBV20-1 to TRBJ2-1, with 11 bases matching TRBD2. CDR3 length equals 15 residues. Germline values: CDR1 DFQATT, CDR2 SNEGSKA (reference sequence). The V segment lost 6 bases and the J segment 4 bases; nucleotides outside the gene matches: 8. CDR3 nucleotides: TGCAGTGCCCAGGGACTAGCGGCAGTATACAATGAGCAGTTCTTC. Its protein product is CSAQGLAAVYNEQFF.

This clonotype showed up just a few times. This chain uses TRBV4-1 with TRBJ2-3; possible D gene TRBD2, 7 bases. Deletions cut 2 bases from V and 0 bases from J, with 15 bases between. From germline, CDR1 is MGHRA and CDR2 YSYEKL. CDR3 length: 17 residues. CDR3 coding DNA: TGCGCCAGCAGCCAACCGGGGGGCGGCGCTAGCACAGATACGCAGTATTTT. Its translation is CASSQPGGGASTDTQYF.

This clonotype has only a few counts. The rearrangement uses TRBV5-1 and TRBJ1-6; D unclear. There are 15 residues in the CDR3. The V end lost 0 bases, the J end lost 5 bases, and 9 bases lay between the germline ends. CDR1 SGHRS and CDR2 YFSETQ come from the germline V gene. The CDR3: CASSLEGSNNSPLHF. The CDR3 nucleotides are TGCGCCAGCAGCTTGGAAGGGAGTAATAATTCACCCCTCCACTTT. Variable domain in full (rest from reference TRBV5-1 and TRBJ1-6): KAGVTQTPRYLIKTRGQQVTLSCSPISGHRSVSWYQQTPGQGLQFLFEYFSETQRNKGNFPGRFSGRQFSNSRSEMNVSTLELGDSALYLCASSLEGSNNSPLHFGNGTRLTVT.

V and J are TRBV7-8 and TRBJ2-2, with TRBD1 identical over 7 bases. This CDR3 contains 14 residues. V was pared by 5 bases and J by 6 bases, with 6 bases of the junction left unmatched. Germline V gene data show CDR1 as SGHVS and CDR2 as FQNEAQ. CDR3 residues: CASSDTGVPGELFF. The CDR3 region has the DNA TGTGCCAGCAGCGACACAGGGGTCCCCGGGGAGCTGTTTTTT. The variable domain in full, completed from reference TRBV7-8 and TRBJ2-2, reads GAGVSQSPRYKVAKRGQDVALRCDPISGHVSLFWYQQALGQGPEFLTYFQNEAQLDKSGLPSDRFFAERPEGSVSTLKIQRTQQEDSAVYLCASSDTGVPGELFFGEGSRLTVL.

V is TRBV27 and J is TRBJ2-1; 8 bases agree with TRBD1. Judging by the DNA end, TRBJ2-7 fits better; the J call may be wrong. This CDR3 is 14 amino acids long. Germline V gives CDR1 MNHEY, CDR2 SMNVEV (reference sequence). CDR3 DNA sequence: TGTGCCAGCAGTTTGGGACAGGCCTACAATGAGCAGTACTTC. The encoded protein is CASSLGQAYNEQYF.

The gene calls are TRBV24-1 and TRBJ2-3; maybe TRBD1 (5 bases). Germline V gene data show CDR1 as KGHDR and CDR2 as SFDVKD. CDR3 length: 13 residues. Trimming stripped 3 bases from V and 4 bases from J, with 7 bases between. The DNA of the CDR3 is TGTGCCACCAGTGATGACAGCCCAGATACGCAGTATTTT. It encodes CATSDDSPDTQYF.

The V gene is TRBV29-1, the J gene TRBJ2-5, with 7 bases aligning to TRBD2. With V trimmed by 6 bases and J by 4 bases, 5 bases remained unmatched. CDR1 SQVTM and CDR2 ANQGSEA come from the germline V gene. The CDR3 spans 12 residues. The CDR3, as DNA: TGCAGCGTGGGGGGGTCCCGAGAGACCCAGTACTTC. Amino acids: CSVGGSRETQYF. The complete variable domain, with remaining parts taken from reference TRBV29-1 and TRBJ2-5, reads SAVISQKPSRDICQRGTSLTIQCQVDSQVTMMFWYRQQPGQSLTLIATANQGSEATYESGFVIDKFPISRPNLTFSTLTVSNMSPEDSSIYLCSVGGSRETQYFGPGTRLLVL.

CDR3 DNA sequence: TGTGCCAGCAGCTCAGCGGGAATTAAGGGGAATGAGCAGTTCTTC. This codes for CASSSAGIKGNEQFF. The chain links TRBV3-1 to TRBJ2-1; 7 bases agree with TRBD2. The CDR3 is 15 residues long. CDR1 and CDR2 from the germline V gene are LGHDT and YNNKEL (reference sequence). The V and J ends lost 5 bases and 7 bases, in that order; junction bases with no gene match: 11.

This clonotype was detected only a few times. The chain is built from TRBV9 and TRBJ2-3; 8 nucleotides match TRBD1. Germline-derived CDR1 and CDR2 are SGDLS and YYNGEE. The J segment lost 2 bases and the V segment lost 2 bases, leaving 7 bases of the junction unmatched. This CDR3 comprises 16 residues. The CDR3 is CASSVNTGGNTDTQYF. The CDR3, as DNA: TGTGCCAGCAGCGTGAATACAGGGGGAAACACAGATACGCAGTATTTT.

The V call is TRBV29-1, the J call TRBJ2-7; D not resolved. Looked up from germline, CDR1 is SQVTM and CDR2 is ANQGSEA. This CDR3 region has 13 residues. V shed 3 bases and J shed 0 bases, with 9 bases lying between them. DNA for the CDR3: TGCAGCGTTGAGAGTACTCACTCCTACGAGCAGTACTTC. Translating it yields CSVESTHSYEQYF.

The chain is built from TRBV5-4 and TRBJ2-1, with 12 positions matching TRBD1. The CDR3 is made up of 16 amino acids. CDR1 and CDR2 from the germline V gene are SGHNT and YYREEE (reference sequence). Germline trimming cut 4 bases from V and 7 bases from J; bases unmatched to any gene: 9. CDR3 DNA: TGTGCCAGCAGCCGCACCGGGACAGGGGGCAGTAATGAGCAGTTCTTC. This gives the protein CASSRTGTGGSNEQFF. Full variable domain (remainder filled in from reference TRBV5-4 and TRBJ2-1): ETGVTQSPTHLIKTRGQQVTLRCSSQSGHNTVSWYQQALGQGPQFIFQYYREEENGRGNFPPRFSGLQFPNYSSELNVNALELDDSALYLCASSRTGTGGSNEQFFGPGTRLTVL.

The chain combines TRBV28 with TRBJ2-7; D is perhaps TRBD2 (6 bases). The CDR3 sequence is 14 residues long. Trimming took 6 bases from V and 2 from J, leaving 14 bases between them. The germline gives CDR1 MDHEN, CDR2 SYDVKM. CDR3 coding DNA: TGTGCCAGCAGCCGACGGAGGGGCCCCTACGAGCAGTACTTC. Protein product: CASSRRRGPYEQYF.

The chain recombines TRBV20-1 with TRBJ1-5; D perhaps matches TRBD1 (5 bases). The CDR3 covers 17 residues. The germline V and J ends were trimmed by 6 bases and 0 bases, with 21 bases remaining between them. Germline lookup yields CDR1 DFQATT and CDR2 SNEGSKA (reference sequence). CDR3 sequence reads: CSANPTGLTNSNQPQHF. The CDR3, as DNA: TGCAGTGCCAACCCTACGGGACTGACTAATAGCAATCAGCCCCAGCATTTT.

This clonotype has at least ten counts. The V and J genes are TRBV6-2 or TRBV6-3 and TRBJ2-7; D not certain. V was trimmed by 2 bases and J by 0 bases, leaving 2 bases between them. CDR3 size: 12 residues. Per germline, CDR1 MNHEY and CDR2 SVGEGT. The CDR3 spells CASSYSSYEQYF. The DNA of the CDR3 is TGTGCCAGCAGTTACAGCTCCTACGAGCAGTACTTC.

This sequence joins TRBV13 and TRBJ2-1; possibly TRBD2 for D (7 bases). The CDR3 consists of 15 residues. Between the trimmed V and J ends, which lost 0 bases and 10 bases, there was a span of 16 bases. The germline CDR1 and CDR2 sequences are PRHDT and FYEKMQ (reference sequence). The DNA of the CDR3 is TGTGCCAGCAGCTTAGGTGGCGGGGGCATAGGAGAGCAGTTCTTC. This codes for CASSLGGGGIGEQFF. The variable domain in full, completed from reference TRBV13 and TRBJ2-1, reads AAGVIQSPRHLIKEKRETATLKCYPIPRHDTVYWYQQGPGQDPQFLISFYEKMQSDKGSIPDRFSAQQFSDYHSELNMSSLELGDSALYFCASSLGGGGIGEQFFGPGTRLTVL.

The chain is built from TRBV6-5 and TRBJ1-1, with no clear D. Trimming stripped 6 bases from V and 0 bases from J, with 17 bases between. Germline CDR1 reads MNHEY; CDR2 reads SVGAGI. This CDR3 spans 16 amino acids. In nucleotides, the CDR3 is TGTGCCAGCAGAACAAAGGCCCAGTTAATGAACACTGAAGCTTTCTTT. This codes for CASRTKAQLMNTEAFF.

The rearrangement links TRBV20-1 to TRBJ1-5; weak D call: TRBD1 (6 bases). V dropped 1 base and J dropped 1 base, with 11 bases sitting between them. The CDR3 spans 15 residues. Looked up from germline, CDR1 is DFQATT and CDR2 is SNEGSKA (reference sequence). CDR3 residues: CSARVTGRSNQPQHF. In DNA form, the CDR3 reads TGCAGTGCTAGAGTTACAGGGAGGAGCAATCAGCCCCAGCATTTT.

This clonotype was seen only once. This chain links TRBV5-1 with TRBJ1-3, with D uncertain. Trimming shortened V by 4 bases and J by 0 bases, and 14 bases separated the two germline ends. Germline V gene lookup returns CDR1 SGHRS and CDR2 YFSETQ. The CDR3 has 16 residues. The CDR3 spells CASSLTGPDSGNTIYF. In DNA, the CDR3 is TGCGCCAGCAGCCTCACCGGGCCAGACTCTGGAAACACCATATATTTT. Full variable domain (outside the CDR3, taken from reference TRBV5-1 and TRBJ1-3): KAGVTQTPRYLIKTRGQQVTLSCSPISGHRSVSWYQQTPGQGLQFLFEYFSETQRNKGNFPGRFSGRQFSNSRSEMNVSTLELGDSALYLCASSLTGPDSGNTIYFGEGSWLTVV.

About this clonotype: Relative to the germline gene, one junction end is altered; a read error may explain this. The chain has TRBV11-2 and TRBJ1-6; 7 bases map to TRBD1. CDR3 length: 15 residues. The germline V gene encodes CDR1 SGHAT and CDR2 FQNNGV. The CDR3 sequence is CANSFEGQAGSPLHF. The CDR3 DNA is TGTGCCAACAGCTTCGAAGGACAGGCTGGTTCACCCCTCCACTTT.

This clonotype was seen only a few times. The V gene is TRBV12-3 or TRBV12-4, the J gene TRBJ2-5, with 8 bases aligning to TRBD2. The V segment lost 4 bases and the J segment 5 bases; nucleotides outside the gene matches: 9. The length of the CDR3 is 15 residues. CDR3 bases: TGTGCCAGCAGTTCGGGACTAGTGAATTCTGAGACCCAGTACTTC. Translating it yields CASSSGLVNSETQYF.

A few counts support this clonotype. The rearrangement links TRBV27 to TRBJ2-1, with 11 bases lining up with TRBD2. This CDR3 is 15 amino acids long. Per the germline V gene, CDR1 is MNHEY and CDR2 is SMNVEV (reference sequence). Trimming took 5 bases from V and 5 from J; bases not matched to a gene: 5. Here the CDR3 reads CASSETSGVDNEQFF. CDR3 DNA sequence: TGTGCCAGCAGTGAGACTAGCGGGGTGGACAATGAGCAGTTCTTC.

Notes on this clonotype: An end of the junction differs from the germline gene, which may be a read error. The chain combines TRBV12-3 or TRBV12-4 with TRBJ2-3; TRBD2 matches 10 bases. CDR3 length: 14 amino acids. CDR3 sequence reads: CASRIAGGTATQYF. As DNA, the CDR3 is TGTGCCAGCAGAATAGCGGGGGGCACAGCTACGCAGTATTTT.

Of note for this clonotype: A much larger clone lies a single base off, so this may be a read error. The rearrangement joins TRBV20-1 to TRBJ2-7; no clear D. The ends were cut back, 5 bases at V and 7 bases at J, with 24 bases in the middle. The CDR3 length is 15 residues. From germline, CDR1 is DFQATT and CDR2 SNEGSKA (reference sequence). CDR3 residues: CSASPAGAFNNEQYF. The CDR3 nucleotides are TGCAGTGCTTCCCCCGCTGGAGCATTTAACAATGAGCAGTACTTC.

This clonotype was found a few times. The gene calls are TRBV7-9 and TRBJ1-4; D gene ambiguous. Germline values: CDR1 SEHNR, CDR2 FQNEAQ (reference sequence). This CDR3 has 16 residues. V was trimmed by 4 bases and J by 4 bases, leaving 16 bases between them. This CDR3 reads CASSSPSRRDNEKLFF. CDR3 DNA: TGTGCCAGCAGCTCCCCGTCTCGTAGAGATAATGAAAAACTGTTTTTT.